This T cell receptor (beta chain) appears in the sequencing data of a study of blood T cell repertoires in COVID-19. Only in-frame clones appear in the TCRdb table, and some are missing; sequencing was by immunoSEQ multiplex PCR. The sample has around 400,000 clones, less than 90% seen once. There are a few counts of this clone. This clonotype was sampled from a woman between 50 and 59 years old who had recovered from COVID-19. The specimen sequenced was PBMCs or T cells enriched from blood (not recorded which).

CDR3 nucleotide sequence: TGCGCCAGCAGCTTTTCCCGCGGGGGGGACACCGGGGAGCTGTTTTTT. It specifies CASSFSRGGDTGELFF. This chain uses TRBV5-1 with TRBJ2-2, with TRBD2 matching over 9 bases. Looked up from germline, CDR1 is SGHRS and CDR2 is YFSETQ. The CDR3 sequence is 16 residues long. The junction had 5 bases not matched to a gene; V was cut back by 2 bases and J by 3 bases.